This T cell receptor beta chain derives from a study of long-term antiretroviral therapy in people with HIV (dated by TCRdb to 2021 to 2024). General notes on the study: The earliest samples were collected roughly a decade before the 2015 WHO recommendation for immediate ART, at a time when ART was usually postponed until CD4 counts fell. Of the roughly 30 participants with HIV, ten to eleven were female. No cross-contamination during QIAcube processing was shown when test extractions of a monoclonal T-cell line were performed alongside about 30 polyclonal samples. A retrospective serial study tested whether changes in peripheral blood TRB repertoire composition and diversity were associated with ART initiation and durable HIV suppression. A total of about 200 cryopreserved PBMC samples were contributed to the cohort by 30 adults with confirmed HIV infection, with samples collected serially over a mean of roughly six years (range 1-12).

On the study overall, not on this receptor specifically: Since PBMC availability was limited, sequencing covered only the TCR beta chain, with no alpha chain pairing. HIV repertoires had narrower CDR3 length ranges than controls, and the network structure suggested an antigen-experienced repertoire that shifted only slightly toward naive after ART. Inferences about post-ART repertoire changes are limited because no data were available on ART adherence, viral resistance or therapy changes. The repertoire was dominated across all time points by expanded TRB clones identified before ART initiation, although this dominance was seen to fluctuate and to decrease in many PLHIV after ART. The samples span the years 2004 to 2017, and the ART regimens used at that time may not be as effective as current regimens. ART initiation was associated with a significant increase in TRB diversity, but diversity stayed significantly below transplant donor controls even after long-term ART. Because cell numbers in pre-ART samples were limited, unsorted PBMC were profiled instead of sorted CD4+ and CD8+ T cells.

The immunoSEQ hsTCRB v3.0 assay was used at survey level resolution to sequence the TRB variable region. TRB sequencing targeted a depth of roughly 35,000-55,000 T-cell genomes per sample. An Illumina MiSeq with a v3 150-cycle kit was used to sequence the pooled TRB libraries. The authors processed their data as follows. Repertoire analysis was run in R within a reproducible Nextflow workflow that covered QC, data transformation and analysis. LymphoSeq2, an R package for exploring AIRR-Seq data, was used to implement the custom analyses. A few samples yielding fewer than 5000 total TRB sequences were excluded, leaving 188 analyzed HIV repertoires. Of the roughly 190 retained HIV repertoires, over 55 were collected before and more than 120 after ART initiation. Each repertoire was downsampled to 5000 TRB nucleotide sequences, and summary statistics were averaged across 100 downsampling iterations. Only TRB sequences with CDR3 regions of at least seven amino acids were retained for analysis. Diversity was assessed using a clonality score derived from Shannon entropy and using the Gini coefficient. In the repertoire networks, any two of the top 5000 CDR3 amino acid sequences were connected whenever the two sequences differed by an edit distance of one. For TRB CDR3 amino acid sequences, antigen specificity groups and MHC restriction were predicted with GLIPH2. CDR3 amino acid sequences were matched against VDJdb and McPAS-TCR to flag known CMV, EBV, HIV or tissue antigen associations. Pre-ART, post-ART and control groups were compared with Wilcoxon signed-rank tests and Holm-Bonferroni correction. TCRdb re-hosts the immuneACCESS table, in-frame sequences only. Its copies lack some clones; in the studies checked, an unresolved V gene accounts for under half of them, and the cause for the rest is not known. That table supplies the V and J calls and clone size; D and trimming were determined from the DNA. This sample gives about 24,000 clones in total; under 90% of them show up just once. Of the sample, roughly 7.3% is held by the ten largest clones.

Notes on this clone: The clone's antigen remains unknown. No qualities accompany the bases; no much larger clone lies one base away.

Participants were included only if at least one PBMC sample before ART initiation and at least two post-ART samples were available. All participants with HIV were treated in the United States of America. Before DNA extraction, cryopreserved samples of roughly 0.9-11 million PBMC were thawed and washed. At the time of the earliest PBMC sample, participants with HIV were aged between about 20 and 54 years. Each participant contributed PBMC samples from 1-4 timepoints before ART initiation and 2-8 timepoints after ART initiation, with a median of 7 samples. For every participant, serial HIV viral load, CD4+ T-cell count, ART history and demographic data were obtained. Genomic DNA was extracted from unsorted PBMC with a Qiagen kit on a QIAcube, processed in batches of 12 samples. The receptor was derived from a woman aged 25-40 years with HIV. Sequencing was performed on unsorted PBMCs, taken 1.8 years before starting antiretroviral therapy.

The nucleotide sequence is given as TGTGCCAGTAGTCCGGGACTAGCGGGGAAGACCTACAATGAGCAGTTCTTC. This yields the protein CASSPGLAGKTYNEQFF. Here the chain combines TRBV19 and TRBJ2-1; TRBD2 matches 13 bases in the middle. From cysteine to phenylalanine, the CDR3 is 17 amino acids long. Just CDR3 DNA is preserved here, 51 bases in frame from base 1. The germline V gene (reference sequence) sets CDR1 to LNHDA and CDR2 to SQIVND. Trimming removed 5 bases from V and 2 bases from J; the gene matches leave 6 bases unexplained.